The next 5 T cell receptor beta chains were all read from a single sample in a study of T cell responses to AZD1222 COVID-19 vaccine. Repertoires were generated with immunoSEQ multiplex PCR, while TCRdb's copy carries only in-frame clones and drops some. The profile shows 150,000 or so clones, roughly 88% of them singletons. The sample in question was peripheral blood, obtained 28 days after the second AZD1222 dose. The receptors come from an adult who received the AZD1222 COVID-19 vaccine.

Written as DNA, the CDR3 is TGTGCCAGTAGTACCGGGACAGGACTTAGCTCCTATAATTCACCCCTCCACTTT. Its protein product is CASSTGTGLSSYNSPLHF. The chain has TRBV19 and TRBJ1-6, with 8 bases lining up with TRBD1. Losses at the gene ends were 4 bases for V and 0 bases for J; bases not matched to a gene: 8. Germline-derived CDR1 and CDR2 are LNHDA and SQIVND (reference sequence). The CDR3 contains 18 residues. Using reference TRBV19 and TRBJ1-6 for the parts outside the CDR3, the full variable domain is DGGITQSPKYLFRKEGQNVTLSCEQNLNHDAMYWYRQDPGQGLRLIYYSQIVNDFQKGDIAEGYSVSREKKESFPLTVTSAQKNPTAFYLCASSTGTGLSSYNSPLHFGNGTRLTVT.

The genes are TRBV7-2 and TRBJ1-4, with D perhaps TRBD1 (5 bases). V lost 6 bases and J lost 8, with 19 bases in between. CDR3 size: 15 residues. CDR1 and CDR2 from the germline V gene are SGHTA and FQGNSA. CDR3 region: CASSLAGTHYEKLFF. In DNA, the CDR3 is TGTGCCAGCAGTCTAGCCGGGACCCATTACGAAAAACTGTTTTTT.

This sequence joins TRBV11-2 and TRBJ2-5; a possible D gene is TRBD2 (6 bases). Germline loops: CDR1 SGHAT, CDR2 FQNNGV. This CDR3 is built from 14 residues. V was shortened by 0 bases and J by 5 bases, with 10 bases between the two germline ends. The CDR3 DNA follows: TGTGCCAGCAGCTTAGACGTAGCGGAGGAGACCCAGTACTTC. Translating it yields CASSLDVAEETQYF.

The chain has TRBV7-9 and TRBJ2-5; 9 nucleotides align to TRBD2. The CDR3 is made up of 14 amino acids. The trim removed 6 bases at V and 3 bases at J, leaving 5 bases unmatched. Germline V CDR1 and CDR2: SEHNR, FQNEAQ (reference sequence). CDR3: CASSPSGIKETQYF. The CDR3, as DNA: TGTGCCAGCAGTCCTAGCGGGATTAAAGAGACCCAGTACTTC.

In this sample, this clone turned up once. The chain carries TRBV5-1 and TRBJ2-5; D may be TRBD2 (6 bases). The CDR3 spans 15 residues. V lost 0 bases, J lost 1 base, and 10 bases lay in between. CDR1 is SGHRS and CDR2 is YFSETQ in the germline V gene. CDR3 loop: CASSLVTGSQETQYF. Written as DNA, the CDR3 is TGCGCCAGCAGCTTGGTCACCGGGAGCCAAGAGACCCAGTACTTC. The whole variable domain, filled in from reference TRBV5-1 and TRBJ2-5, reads KAGVTQTPRYLIKTRGQQVTLSCSPISGHRSVSWYQQTPGQGLQFLFEYFSETQRNKGNFPGRFSGRQFSNSRSEMNVSTLELGDSALYLCASSLVTGSQETQYFGPGTRLLVL.